Reported below is one T cell receptor beta chain. V lost 5 bases and J lost 6, with 18 bases in between. Looked up from germline, CDR1 is SGHNT and CDR2 is YYREEE (reference sequence). The CDR3 runs 15 residues. The assay used deep level. Using immunoSEQ multiplex PCR, the repertoire was profiled, and TCRdb retains in-frame clones only, with some absent. The sample lists about 1.5 million clones; around 95% were seen once. These data originate in a study of shared clonotypes between healthy human individuals. Overall study context: Those who served as donors were a couple of women and a few men between the ages of 18 and 49.

The clonotype comes from a man aged 30 to 45 in good health. The sequencing sample was made of naive CD4+ T cells sorted from blood. This sample's subset: CD45RA+ positively selected. The genes are TRBV5-4 and TRBJ2-1, with a tentative D call TRBD2 (7 bases). The CDR3 sequence: CASRLRGEGGNEQFF. DNA of the CDR3: TGTGCCAGCAGACTTAGGGGGGAGGGCGGCAATGAGCAGTTCTTC.